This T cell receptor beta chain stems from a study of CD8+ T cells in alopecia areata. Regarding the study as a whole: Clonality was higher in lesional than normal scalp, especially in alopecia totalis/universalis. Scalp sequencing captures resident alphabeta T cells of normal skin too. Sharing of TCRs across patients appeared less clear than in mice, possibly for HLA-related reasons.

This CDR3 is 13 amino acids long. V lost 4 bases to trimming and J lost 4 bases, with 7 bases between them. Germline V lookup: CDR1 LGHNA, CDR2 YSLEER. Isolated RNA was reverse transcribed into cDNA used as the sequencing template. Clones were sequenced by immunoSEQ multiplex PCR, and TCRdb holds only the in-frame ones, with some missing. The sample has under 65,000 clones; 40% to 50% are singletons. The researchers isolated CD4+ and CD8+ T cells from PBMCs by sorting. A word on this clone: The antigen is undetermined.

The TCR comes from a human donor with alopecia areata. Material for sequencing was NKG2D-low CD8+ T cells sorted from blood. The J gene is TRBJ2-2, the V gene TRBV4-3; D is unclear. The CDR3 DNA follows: TGCGCCAGCAGCCTAGTTGCCACCGGGGAGCTGTTTTTT. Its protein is CASSLVATGELFF.